These 32 T cell receptor beta chains came from one sample sequenced in a study of technical replicates of blood from a few donors. Assay: immunoSEQ multiplex PCR; the TCRdb copy retains only in-frame clones and omits some. The sample has roughly 11,000 clones; 93% are singletons. The material sequenced was PBMCs. These receptors were obtained from a human donor in good health.

The chain recombines TRBV29-1 with TRBJ2-6; D gene ambiguous. Looked up from germline, CDR1 is SQVTM and CDR2 is ANQGSEA. The length of the CDR3 is 17 residues. Trimming cost V 5 bases and J 0 bases, with 17 bases left between them. The CDR3: CSVNEVDRFSGANVLTF. The CDR3 DNA sequence: TGCAGCGTTAATGAGGTTGATAGGTTCTCTGGGGCCAACGTCCTGACTTTC.

The rearrangement uses TRBV7-2 and TRBJ2-3, with a tentative D call TRBD1 (5 bases). Trimming cost V 5 bases and J 6 bases, with 12 bases left between them. Germline CDR1 and CDR2: SGHTA and FQGNSA. This CDR3 is built from 13 residues. The CDR3: CASSPGPSDTQYF. The CDR3 DNA is TGTGCCAGCAGCCCAGGGCCATCCGATACGCAGTATTTT.

A single count supports this clone. The rearrangement joins TRBV5-1 to TRBJ1-1; tentatively, D is TRBD1 (6 bases). CDR1 is SGHRS, CDR2 YFSETQ, per germline. The CDR3 covers 14 residues. V was trimmed by 4 bases and J by 7 bases, leaving 17 bases between them. Written as DNA, the CDR3 is TGCGCCAGCAGCCTAGGGACGCCGGACAGTGAAGCTTTCTTT. Translated, it gives CASSLGTPDSEAFF.

This clone came up once. This chain connects TRBV11-2 to TRBJ1-1; D is undetermined. The germline CDR1 and CDR2 sequences are SGHAT and FQNNGV. This CDR3 is 14 amino acids long. The V end lost 2 bases, the J end lost 7 bases, and 14 bases lay between the germline ends. Here the CDR3 DNA reads TGTGCCAGCAGCTTACGAGTGGAGAGGGATGAAGCTTTCTTT. It encodes CASSLRVERDEAFF.

The rearrangement links TRBV28 to TRBJ2-3; TRBD2 might be the D (7 bases). Looked up from germline, CDR1 is MDHEN and CDR2 is SYDVKM. CDR3 length: 14 residues. V was shortened by 6 bases and J by 1 base, with 11 bases between the two germline ends. CDR3 residues: CASRGGGGTDTQYF. CDR3 nucleotides: TGTGCCAGCAGGGGAGGGGGTGGCACAGATACGCAGTATTTT.

CDR3 nucleotide sequence: TGTGCCAGCAACTATAGCGGGACGGGGCCCTATACGCAGTATTTT. Translation: CASNYSGTGPYTQYF. The genes are TRBV27 and TRBJ2-3; 8 positions agree with TRBD2. CDR3 length: 15 amino acids. Germline V gene data show CDR1 as MNHEY and CDR2 as SMNVEV (reference sequence). V shed 7 bases and J 7 bases; nucleotides not matched to a gene: 13.

This clone has just one count. The chain couples TRBV6-1 to TRBJ1-5, with unresolved D. The CDR3 runs to 16 residues. V was trimmed by 4 bases and J by 0 bases, leaving 13 bases between them. Germline-derived CDR1 and CDR2 are MNHNS and SASEGT. CDR3 protein: CASSVVARYSNQPQHF. CDR3 sequence (DNA): TGTGCCAGCAGTGTAGTTGCTAGGTATAGCAATCAGCCCCAGCATTTT.

This sequence joins TRBV6-5 and TRBJ2-1; 9 nucleotides line up with TRBD1. This CDR3 is built from 13 residues. The junction had 3 bases not matched to a gene; V was cut back by 6 bases and J by 6 bases. CDR1 is MNHEY, CDR2 SVGAGI, per germline. The CDR3 loop is CASSRTGANEQFF. For the CDR3, the DNA is TGTGCCAGCAGCCGGACAGGGGCCAATGAGCAGTTCTTC.

V gene TRBV29-1 combines with J gene TRBJ2-1; D may be TRBD1 (6 bases). V was cut by 3 bases and J by 9 bases, with 15 bases left in between. CDR1 is SQVTM, CDR2 ANQGSEA, per germline. The length of the CDR3 is 13 residues. In DNA form, the CDR3 reads TGCAGCGTTGAGATAGTCCAAGGGGGTGAGCAGTTCTTC. It translates to CSVEIVQGGEQFF.

V is TRBV5-1 and J is TRBJ1-2; D is unclear. Germline CDR1 reads SGHRS; CDR2 reads YFSETQ. Trimming left V 0 bases short and J 2 bases short, with 8 bases between. The CDR3 consists of 14 residues. The CDR3 nucleotides read TGCGCCAGCAGCTTGGTCCCAGGCAACTATGGCTACACCTTC. Protein: CASSLVPGNYGYTF.

The V call is TRBV6-1, the J call TRBJ2-2; 7 bases align to TRBD2. The CDR3 is 14 residues long. From germline, CDR1 is MNHNS and CDR2 SASEGT. With V trimmed by 7 bases and J by 6 bases, 8 bases remained unmatched. The CDR3 sequence is CASTDWGGSGELFF. CDR3 nucleotides: TGTGCCAGCACGGATTGGGGGGGATCCGGGGAGCTGTTTTTT.

J is TRBJ1-2 and V is TRBV30; 10 bases match TRBD1. This CDR3 region has 17 residues. V shed 5 bases and J 1 base; nucleotides not matched to a gene: 13. Germline lookup yields CDR1 GTSNPN and CDR2 SVGIG (reference sequence). CDR3 sequence reads: CAWDPTRDRGYNYGYTF. The DNA for the CDR3 is TGTGCCTGGGACCCAACCCGGGACAGGGGATATAACTATGGCTACACCTTC.

The V gene is TRBV6-1, the J gene TRBJ2-1; perhaps TRBD1 as D (6 bases). Between the trimmed V and J ends, which lost 7 bases and 2 bases, there was a span of 15 bases. CDR1 and CDR2 from the germline V gene are MNHNS and SASEGT. The CDR3 totals 15 residues. This CDR3 reads CASNIPGQPYNEQFF. The CDR3 DNA reads as TGTGCCAGCAATATACCGGGACAACCCTACAATGAGCAGTTCTTC.

This chain joins TRBV5-1 and TRBJ2-3, with TRBD1 identical over 7 bases. This CDR3 has 20 amino acids. Germline CDR1 SGHRS, CDR2 YFSETQ. V was clipped by 1 base and J by 3 bases; unmatched bases: 20. The CDR3 DNA follows: TGCGCCAGCAGCTTGAGGTCGGGCAGGGGGAAGCACTCCTTAACAGATACGCAGTATTTT. This gives the protein CASSLRSGRGKHSLTDTQYF. Full variable domain (outside the CDR3, taken from reference TRBV5-1 and TRBJ2-3): KAGVTQTPRYLIKTRGQQVTLSCSPISGHRSVSWYQQTPGQGLQFLFEYFSETQRNKGNFPGRFSGRQFSNSRSEMNVSTLELGDSALYLCASSLRSGRGKHSLTDTQYFGPGTRLTVL.

This clone was found a few times. The rearrangement joins TRBV28 to TRBJ1-1, with D possibly matching TRBD1 (5 bases). Trimming left V 8 bases short and J 3 bases short, with 16 bases between. The CDR3 spans 14 residues. Per germline, CDR1 MDHEN and CDR2 SYDVKM. The CDR3 DNA reads TGTGCCAGCGGTGTAGGGGCTTCATACACTGAAGCTTTCTTT. Residues: CASGVGASYTEAFF. Full variable domain (missing parts from reference TRBV28 and TRBJ1-1): DVKVTQSSRYLVKRTGEKVFLECVQDMDHENMFWYRQDPGLGLRLIYFSYDVKMKEKGDIPEGYSVSREKKERFSLILESASTNQTSMYLCASGVGASYTEAFFGQGTRLTVV.

This sequence joins TRBV19 and TRBJ1-2; tentative D call: TRBD1 (6 bases). The CDR3 extends over 13 amino acids. CDR1 and CDR2 (germline): LNHDA, SQIVND (reference sequence). V dropped 8 bases and J dropped 0 bases, with 10 bases sitting between them. The CDR3 region has the DNA TGTGCCAGTGGACAGCATCCTAACTATGGCTACACCTTC. This gives the protein CASGQHPNYGYTF.

The chain has TRBV27 and TRBJ1-2; tentative D call: TRBD1 (5 bases). V lost 6 bases, J lost 0 bases, and 8 bases lay in between. This CDR3 comprises 13 residues. Germline V CDR1 and CDR2: MNHEY, SMNVEV (reference sequence). CDR3 amino acids: CASRQTANYGYTF. The CDR3 bases are TGTGCCAGCAGGCAGACAGCTAACTATGGCTACACCTTC.

The chain uses TRBV30 and TRBJ2-7; 8 bases fit TRBD1. V was clipped by 0 bases and J by 0 bases; unmatched bases: 1. The CDR3 covers 14 residues. CDR1 is GTSNPN, CDR2 SVGIG, per germline (reference sequence). CDR3 DNA: TGTGCCTGGAGTGTGGGGACAGGCTCCTACGAGCAGTACTTC. It specifies CAWSVGTGSYEQYF.

This chain joins TRBV5-1 and TRBJ1-1, with TRBD1 matching 8 bases. The J segment lost 5 bases and the V segment lost 0 bases, leaving 6 bases of the junction unmatched. The V gene's germline CDR1 is SGHRS and CDR2 YFSETQ. The CDR3 extends over 15 amino acids. The DNA for the CDR3 is TGCGCCAGCAGCTTGGGGGGGCAGGGGGCGACTGAAGCTTTCTTT. Encoded protein: CASSLGGQGATEAFF.

V is TRBV29-1 and J is TRBJ2-7; perhaps TRBD2 as D (6 bases). From germline, CDR1 is SQVTM and CDR2 ANQGSEA. V lost 6 bases and J lost 7, with 16 bases in between. The CDR3 loop spans 12 amino acids. CDR3 sequence: CSVVAVDFEQYF. CDR3 in DNA: TGCAGCGTGGTAGCGGTGGATTTTGAGCAGTACTTC.

V gene TRBV15 combines with J gene TRBJ2-5; no clear D gene. Germline loops: CDR1 LNHNV, CDR2 YYDKDF (reference sequence). The CDR3 has 15 residues. Trimming took off 3 bases at V and 0 bases at J, with 11 bases between the two ends. DNA of the CDR3: TGTGCCACCAGCAGGGAGCTACTACACCAAGAGACCCAGTACTTC. The encoded protein is CATSRELLHQETQYF.

This rearrangement joins TRBV27 to TRBJ2-5; maybe TRBD2 (6 bases). V gave up 5 bases and J gave up 5 bases, with 21 bases separating them. There are 16 residues in the CDR3. Germline lookup yields CDR1 MNHEY and CDR2 SMNVEV (reference sequence). The CDR3 sequence is CASSPSLAGGGETQYF. CDR3 DNA sequence: TGTGCCAGCAGTCCCTCCCTCGCGGGTGGGGGGGAGACCCAGTACTTC.

This clone appeared a single time. The rearrangement uses TRBV7-9 and TRBJ2-3, with TRBD2 matching 7 bases. Germline V gene sequence: CDR1 SEHNR, CDR2 FQNEAQ (reference sequence). The junction had 9 bases not matched to a gene; V was cut back by 4 bases and J by 2 bases. The CDR3 consists of 16 residues. The CDR3 DNA reads as TGTGCCAGCAGCTCGCTAGCGGAGGGGACCACAGATACGCAGTATTTT. The encoded protein is CASSSLAEGTTDTQYF.

The rearrangement links TRBV19 to TRBJ2-2; 8 nucleotides agree with TRBD2. CDR3 length: 16 amino acids. The V gene end was trimmed by 3 bases and the J gene end by 6 bases; junction bases not matched to a gene: 9. Germline CDR1 is LNHDA and CDR2 is SQIVND (reference sequence). CDR3 region: CASSINGRGVAGELFF. CDR3 DNA sequence: TGTGCCAGTAGTATCAACGGGAGGGGAGTGGCCGGGGAGCTGTTTTTT.

The rearrangement links TRBV6-5 to TRBJ1-1; 9 bases agree with TRBD1. Germline V gives CDR1 MNHEY, CDR2 SVGAGI. V shed 2 bases and J 6 bases; nucleotides not matched to a gene: 7. The CDR3 sequence is 15 residues long. The DNA of the CDR3 is TGTGCCAGCAGTTACCGAACAGGGGGCCTCTCTGAAGCTTTCTTT. This encodes CASSYRTGGLSEAFF.

This clone was observed a handful of times. The J gene is TRBJ2-2, the V gene TRBV27; tentative D call: TRBD1 (6 bases). From germline, CDR1 is MNHEY and CDR2 SMNVEV (reference sequence). V was clipped by 4 bases and J by 6 bases, with 12 bases between them. The CDR3 length is 14 residues. CDR3 amino acids: CASSSTGLAGELFF. DNA of the CDR3: TGTGCCAGCAGTTCTACAGGGTTAGCCGGGGAGCTGTTTTTT.

The sample holds one count of this clone. The chain joins TRBV6-1 to TRBJ2-7; D is undetermined. Trimming took off 1 base at V and 6 bases at J, with 13 bases between the two ends. The germline V gene has CDR1 MNHNS and CDR2 SASEGT. CDR3 length: 14 residues. CDR3 protein: CASSEVALMIEQYF. The CDR3 DNA reads TGTGCCAGCAGTGAAGTGGCTCTGATGATCGAGCAGTACTTC.

The chain couples TRBV6-5 to TRBJ1-2; 7 nucleotides match TRBD1. The CDR3 runs 14 residues. After removal of 5 bases from V and 4 bases from J, the junction contained 7 bases not matched to a gene. Germline V gene data show CDR1 as MNHEY and CDR2 as SVGAGI. CDR3 amino acids: CASSLDRDTYGYTF. The CDR3 coding sequence is TGTGCCAGCAGTCTCGACAGGGACACCTATGGCTACACCTTC.

V usage is TRBV5-1 and J usage is TRBJ2-7; 8 bases agree with TRBD1. The V segment lost 0 bases and the J segment 5 bases; nucleotides outside the gene matches: 10. The germline V gene has CDR1 SGHRS and CDR2 YFSETQ. The CDR3 is 16 residues long. The CDR3 sequence: CASSLEGRTGLDEQYF. Written as DNA, the CDR3 is TGCGCCAGCAGCTTGGAGGGCCGGACAGGGCTGGACGAGCAGTACTTC.

V is TRBV2 and J is TRBJ2-7; 8 bases map to TRBD1. In germline, CDR1 is SNHLY, CDR2 FYNNEI. The CDR3 extends over 16 amino acids. V lost 4 bases and J lost 2; bases outside the gene matches: 10. The CDR3 loop reads CASSATLTGVTYEQYF. The CDR3 nucleotides are TGTGCCAGCAGTGCTACTCTGACAGGGGTAACCTACGAGCAGTACTTC.

This clone was observed a handful of times. J is TRBJ2-5 and V is TRBV29-1, with TRBD2 matching over 10 bases. This CDR3 comprises 12 residues. After removal of 5 bases from V and 4 bases from J, the junction contained 1 base not matched to a gene. Germline values: CDR1 SQVTM, CDR2 ANQGSEA. In DNA form, the CDR3 reads TGCAGCGTTCGGACTAGCGGAGAGACCCAGTACTTC. It yields the protein CSVRTSGETQYF.

The rearrangement joins TRBV5-1 to TRBJ2-5, with D perhaps TRBD1 (5 bases). Trimming stripped 0 bases from V and 7 bases from J, with 19 bases between. The CDR3 has 16 amino acids. Germline V gives CDR1 SGHRS, CDR2 YFSETQ. The CDR3 DNA reads TGCGCCAGCAGCTTGGAACGTTGGGTATCTCAGGGGACCCAGTACTTC. This sequence encodes CASSLERWVSQGTQYF.